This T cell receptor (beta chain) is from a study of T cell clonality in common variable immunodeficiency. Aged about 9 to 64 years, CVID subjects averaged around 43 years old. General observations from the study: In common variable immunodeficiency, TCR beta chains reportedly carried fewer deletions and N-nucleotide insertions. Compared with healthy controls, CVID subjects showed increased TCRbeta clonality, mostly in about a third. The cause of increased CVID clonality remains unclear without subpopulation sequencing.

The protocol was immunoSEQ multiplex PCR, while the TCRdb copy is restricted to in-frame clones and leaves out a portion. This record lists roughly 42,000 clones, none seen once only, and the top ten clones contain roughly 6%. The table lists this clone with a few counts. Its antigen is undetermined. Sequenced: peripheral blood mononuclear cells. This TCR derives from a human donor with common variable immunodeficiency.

The CDR3 spells CASSYLGQGDEAFF. The part of the CDR3 DNA that was read is TGTGCCAGCAGTTACCTCGGACAGGGGGATGAA. The chain combines TRBV6-2 or TRBV6-3 with TRBJ1-1; 10 positions agree with TRBD1. The read ends 3 residues early relative to the CDR3; the germline J gene fills the gap. This CDR3 comprises 14 residues. Germline V gene data show CDR1 as MNHEY and CDR2 as SVGEGT. V was pared by 2 bases and J by 7 bases, with 4 bases of the junction left unmatched.